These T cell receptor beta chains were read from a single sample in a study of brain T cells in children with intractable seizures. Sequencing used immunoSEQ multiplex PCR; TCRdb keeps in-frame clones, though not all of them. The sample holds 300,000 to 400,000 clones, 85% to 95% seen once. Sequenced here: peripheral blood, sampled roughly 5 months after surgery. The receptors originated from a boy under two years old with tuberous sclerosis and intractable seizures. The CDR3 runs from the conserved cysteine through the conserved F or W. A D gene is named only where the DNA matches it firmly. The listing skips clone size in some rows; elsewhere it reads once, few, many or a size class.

cdr3_nt: TGTGCCAGCAGTTCCCCCCGAATGGGCACTGAAGCTTTCTTT
cdr3_aa: CASSSPRMGTEAFF
cdr3_length: 14
d_call: NA
j_call: TRBJ1-1
v_call: TRBV6-5
clone_size: NA

cdr3_nt: TGTGCCAGTAGTATACAGGGCCCAGATACGCAGTATTTT
cdr3_aa: CASSIQGPDTQYF
cdr3_length: 13
d_call: NA
j_call: TRBJ2-3
v_call: TRBV19
clone_size: NA

cdr3_nt: TGTGCTAGTGGTTTGGGGACATCCCAAATCCTCTTCTATGGCTACACCTTC
cdr3_aa: CASGLGTSQILFYGYTF
cdr3_length: 17
d_call: NA
j_call: TRBJ1-2
v_call: TRBV12-5
clone_size: few

cdr3_nt: TGTGCCAGCAGCTTGTCGGCTAGGGGTGATAATGAGCAGTTCTTC
cdr3_aa: CASSLSARGDNEQFF
cdr3_length: 15
d_call: NA
j_call: TRBJ2-1
v_call: TRBV5-5
clone_size: NA

cdr3_nt: TGTGCCAGCAGCACAACTAGCGGGGGGTACAATGAGCAGTTCTTC
cdr3_aa: CASSTTSGGYNEQFF
cdr3_length: 15
d_call: TRBD2
j_call: TRBJ2-1
v_call: TRBV7-9
clone_size: NA

cdr3_nt: TGTGCCAGCAGCCAAGAGTTCGGCAGCAGAACTGAAGCTTTCTTT
cdr3_aa: CASSQEFGSRTEAFF
cdr3_length: 15
d_call: NA
j_call: TRBJ1-1
v_call: TRBV4-2
clone_size: NA

cdr3_nt: TGTGCCTGGAGTGGGGGTAGCGGGCCCTACAATGAGCAGTTCTTC
cdr3_aa: CAWSGGSGPYNEQFF
cdr3_length: 15
d_call: TRBD2
j_call: TRBJ2-1
v_call: TRBV30
clone_size: NA

cdr3_nt: TGTGCCAGCAGTTACTCGAGGATAACTGAAGCTTTCTTT
cdr3_aa: CASSYSRITEAFF
cdr3_length: 13
d_call: NA
j_call: TRBJ1-1
v_call: TRBV6-5
clone_size: NA

cdr3_nt: TGTGCCAGCAGCGGCCCGGGTGGGGGGCCCACAGATACGCAGTATTTT
cdr3_aa: CASSGPGGGPTDTQYF
cdr3_length: 16
d_call: NA
j_call: TRBJ2-3
v_call: TRBV7-6
clone_size: NA

cdr3_nt: TGTGCCAGCAGTTACTCGACGGACAGCTCTGGAAACACCATATATTTT
cdr3_aa: CASSYSTDSSGNTIYF
cdr3_length: 16
d_call: NA
j_call: TRBJ1-3
v_call: TRBV6-7
clone_size: NA

cdr3_nt: TGTGCCACCAGCAGAGAACCGAGGGGCACCATATATTTT
cdr3_aa: CATSREPRGTIYF
cdr3_length: 13
d_call: NA
j_call: TRBJ1-3
v_call: TRBV15
clone_size: NA

cdr3_nt: TGCGCCAGCAGCCCGACAGGACTCGGCGAGCAGTACTTC
cdr3_aa: CASSPTGLGEQYF
cdr3_length: 13
d_call: NA
j_call: TRBJ2-7
v_call: TRBV4-1
clone_size: NA

cdr3_nt: TGCGCCAGCAGCGCTGGACGGGAAACCTACGAGCAGTACTTC
cdr3_aa: CASSAGRETYEQYF
cdr3_length: 14
d_call: NA
j_call: TRBJ2-7
v_call: TRBV5-1
clone_size: NA

cdr3_nt: TGTGCCAGCAGCCAACAGAGTAGAGATTCACCCCTCCACTTT
cdr3_aa: CASSQQSRDSPLHF
cdr3_length: 14
d_call: NA
j_call: TRBJ1-6
v_call: TRBV7-9
clone_size: NA

cdr3_nt: TGTGCCAGTAGTATAGGGACAGGGGGCCAAGAGACCCAGTACTTC
cdr3_aa: CASSIGTGGQETQYF
cdr3_length: 15
d_call: TRBD1
j_call: TRBJ2-5
v_call: TRBV19
clone_size: NA

cdr3_nt: TGCGCCAGCAGCCAATTATCCGACAGCTACGAGCAGTACTTC
cdr3_aa: CASSQLSDSYEQYF
cdr3_length: 14
d_call: NA
j_call: TRBJ2-7
v_call: TRBV4-1
clone_size: NA